A selection of T cell receptor beta chains follows, all from one sample in a study of T-cell memory formation after mild COVID-19. From the 5' RACE reads, TCRdb called clonotypes with MiXCR, one entry per CDR3 protein. The sample records about half a million distinct CDR3 sequences, 15% to 20% being singletons. What was sequenced was PBMCs or a T cell subset sorted from them (not recorded which). The receptors were gathered from an adult woman who had mild COVID-19 (a few samples of this study predate the infection). Cell type and time point are not known. The CDR3 runs from the conserved cysteine through the conserved F or W. The D gene is left open where the match is weak. A clone size is listed for some rows: how often the clone was seen (once, few, many), or a class if it is expanded.

clone_size j_call d_call v_call cdr3_aa cdr3_nt
- TRBJ2-3 - TRBV21-1 CASTGLAGGKLTDTQYF TGTGCCAGCACAGGACTAGCGGGGGGGAAGCTCACAGATACGCAGTATTTT
- TRBJ2-1 - TRBV6-6 CASSSPGTRGNEQFF TGTGCCAGCAGTTCGCCTGGCACTAGGGGCAATGAGCAGTTCTTC
many TRBJ1-1 - TRBV12-3/TRBV12-4 CASSPWGSVTEAFF TGTGCCAGCAGTCCTTGGGGGTCCGTCACTGAAGCTTTCTTT
few TRBJ2-7 TRBD1 TRBV5-1 CASSLGGTGVHEQYF TGCGCCAGCAGCTTGGGGGGGACAGGGGTGCACGAGCAGTACTTC
few TRBJ2-2 TRBD2 TRBV2 CASQKYGLAGAGSGELFF TGTGCCAGCCAAAAGTACGGGCTAGCGGGAGCAGGTTCCGGGGAGCTGTTTTTT
- TRBJ2-5 TRBD2 TRBV20-1 CSASGGPGLAVQETQYF TGCAGTGCTAGTGGGGGACCGGGACTAGCGGTCCAAGAGACCCAGTACTTC
few TRBJ2-2 TRBD2 TRBV12-3/TRBV12-4 CATNDGRDVTGELFF TGTGCCACCAACGACGGGAGGGATGTCACCGGGGAGCTGTTTTTT
many TRBJ2-2 - TRBV9 CASSLSSRVDTGELFF TGTGCCAGCAGCCTTTCCTCCAGGGTGGACACCGGGGAGCTGTTTTTT
- TRBJ2-3 - TRBV7-3 CASSLNLASTDTQYF TGTGCCAGCAGCTTAAACCTGGCCTCTACCGATACGCAGTATTTT
- TRBJ2-3 TRBD1 TRBV20-1 CSANPDRAYTDTQYF TGCAGTGCTAATCCCGACAGGGCATACACAGATACGCAGTATTTT
- TRBJ2-7 TRBD2 TRBV20-1 CSAISGGAEGEQYF TGCAGTGCCATAAGCGGGGGGGCGGAGGGCGAGCAGTACTTC
- TRBJ2-1 - TRBV4-1 CASSQGGHPIGYNEQFF TGCGCCAGCAGCCAAGGGGGTCACCCGATCGGCTACAATGAGCAGTTCTTC
many TRBJ2-3 TRBD2 TRBV18 CASSPFPSGSTDTQYF TGTGCCAGCTCACCTTTCCCTAGCGGGAGCACAGATACGCAGTATTTT
- TRBJ2-7 - TRBV6-2/TRBV6-3 CASSYSRDKALWDEQYF TGTGCCAGCAGTTACTCGCGGGACAAGGCCCTGTGGGACGAGCAGTACTTC
few TRBJ1-4 - TRBV7-2 CASSWGSSNEKLFF TGTGCCAGCAGCTGGGGCAGCTCAAATGAGAAACTGTTTTTT
- TRBJ2-1 TRBD2 TRBV4-3 CASSQVSGGKNEQFF TGCGCCAGCAGCCAAGTTTCGGGGGGGAAGAATGAGCAGTTCTTC
few TRBJ2-3 - TRBV5-1 CASNQGGTSTDTQYF TGCGCCAGCAATCAAGGAGGCACTAGCACAGATACGCAGTATTTT
- TRBJ2-1 - TRBV5-6 CASSRPPAAVGLFF TGTGCCAGCAGCCGACCGCCAGCTGCAGTCGGTTTATTCTTC
many TRBJ2-7 TRBD1 TRBV5-1 CASSTSGTASYEQYF TGCGCCAGCAGCACCTCCGGGACAGCCTCCTACGAGCAGTACTTC
few TRBJ2-1 - TRBV7-3 CASSLRGHENEQFF TGTGCCAGCAGCTTAAGGGGGCACGAGAATGAGCAGTTCTTC
- TRBJ2-5 TRBD1 TRBV5-1 CASSPRDRGSETQYF TGCGCCAGCAGCCCCCGGGACAGGGGTAGTGAGACCCAGTACTTC
- TRBJ2-2 - TRBV5-1 CASSLYRENTGELFF TGCGCCAGCAGCTTGTACCGGGAGAACACCGGGGAGCTGTTTTTT
- TRBJ2-3 TRBD2 TRBV9 CASSVDGSGGFTDTQYF TGTGCCAGCAGCGTAGATGGTAGCGGGGGATTCACAGATACGCAGTATTTT
few TRBJ1-6 TRBD1 TRBV7-9 CASSFGLGTGGNSPLHF TGTGCCAGCAGCTTCGGATTAGGGACAGGAGGTAATTCACCCCTCCACTTT
many TRBJ2-7 - TRBV5-6 CASTPVGGRANSYEQYF TGTGCCAGCACCCCGGTGGGGGGCAGGGCGAATTCCTACGAGCAGTACTTC
- TRBJ2-1 TRBD1 TRBV2 CASSPAIRTGYYNEQFF TGTGCCAGCAGTCCGGCCATCAGGACAGGGTACTACAATGAGCAGTTCTTC
few TRBJ2-3 TRBD2 TRBV11-3 CASSTRTSASTDTQYF TGTGCCAGCAGCACCCGGACTAGCGCTAGCACAGATACGCAGTATTTT
many TRBJ2-1 TRBD2 TRBV24-1 CATSDPWTSGRDYNEQFF TGTGCCACCAGTGATCCCTGGACTAGCGGGAGAGACTACAATGAGCAGTTCTTC
few TRBJ2-3 TRBD1 TRBV24-1 CATSETGTGGRTDTQYF TGTGCCACCAGTGAAACCGGGACAGGGGGCCGCACAGATACGCAGTATTTT
few TRBJ2-2 - TRBV5-1 CASSLLGFTGELFF TGCGCCAGCAGCTTGTTAGGGTTCACCGGGGAGCTGTTTTTT
few TRBJ2-7 TRBD1 TRBV5-1 CASSFNRGRLDEQYF TGCGCCAGCAGCTTCAACAGGGGGCGATTGGACGAGCAGTACTTC
few TRBJ2-7 TRBD2 TRBV7-9 CASSSVWGEGSYEQYF TGTGCCAGCAGCTCCGTTTGGGGGGAGGGCTCCTACGAGCAGTACTTC
- TRBJ2-1 TRBD1 TRBV19 CASSIDGTGKLNEQFF TGTGCCAGTAGTATAGATGGGACAGGGAAATTGAATGAGCAGTTCTTC
- TRBJ2-2 - TRBV24-1 CATNRGGSYTGELFF TGTGCCACGAACAGGGGAGGATCGTACACCGGGGAGCTGTTTTTT
- TRBJ2-3 - TRBV6-5 CASSKDHSTDTQYF TGTGCCAGCAGTAAGGACCATAGCACAGATACGCAGTATTTT
few TRBJ1-1 - TRBV5-1 CASSMDSMVGTF TGCGCCAGCAGCATGGACAGCATGGTAGGTACCTTT
- TRBJ2-1 - TRBV30 CAWIGGPGREEQFF TGTGCCTGGATCGGGGGGCCCGGCCGGGAGGAGCAGTTCTTC
few TRBJ1-4 - TRBV27 CASARTLREKLFF TGTGCCAGCGCGCGGACATTACGGGAAAAACTGTTTTTT
- TRBJ2-7 - TRBV11-2 CASNNGGPTEDEQYF TGTGCCAGCAATAACGGGGGGCCGACGGAGGACGAGCAGTACTTC
once TRBJ2-7 TRBD1 TRBV7-8 CASSLDRGTGSYEQYF TGTGCCAGCAGCTTAGACAGGGGAACTGGCTCCTACGAGCAGTACTTC
once TRBJ2-7 TRBD1 TRBV30 CAWERDRGREQYF TGTGCCTGGGAGCGGGACAGGGGGCGCGAGCAGTACTTC
few TRBJ2-3 - TRBV30 CAWTSGVSTDTQYF TGTGCCTGGACCTCAGGGGTTAGCACAGATACGCAGTATTTT
- TRBJ1-1 - TRBV27 CASSLRDPQKAFF TGTGCCAGCAGTCTCCGGGACCCTCAAAAAGCTTTCTTT
few TRBJ1-1 - TRBV5-1 CASSFRGGPNTEAFF TGCGCCAGCAGCTTCCGGGGGGGACCGAACACTGAAGCTTTCTTT
few TRBJ2-2 - TRBV9 CASSAIRGELFF TGTGCCAGCAGCGCCATCCGAGGGGAGCTGTTTTTT
- TRBJ2-2 - TRBV2 CASTLLVNTGELFF TGTGCCAGCACCCTTTTGGTAAACACCGGGGAGCTGTTTTTT